Here is one T cell receptor (beta chain) with its context. Produced via immunoSEQ multiplex PCR; TCRdb's table is partial and in-frame only. Altogether about 120,000 clones are present, 80% to 90% being singletons, with the ten largest covering over 10%. V lost 4 bases and J lost 1, with 8 bases in between. This CDR3 has 13 amino acids. Germline V CDR1 and CDR2: GTSNPN, SVGIG (reference sequence). The data stem from a study of control samples from healthy donors and cancer patients. The clonotype was recovered from a man under 40 in good health. The rearrangement links TRBV30 to TRBJ1-5; D uncertain. The sample consisted of blood. CDR3 protein: CAWNLLSNQPQHF. In nucleotides, the CDR3 is TGTGCCTGGAATCTTCTAAGCAATCAGCCCCAGCATTTT.